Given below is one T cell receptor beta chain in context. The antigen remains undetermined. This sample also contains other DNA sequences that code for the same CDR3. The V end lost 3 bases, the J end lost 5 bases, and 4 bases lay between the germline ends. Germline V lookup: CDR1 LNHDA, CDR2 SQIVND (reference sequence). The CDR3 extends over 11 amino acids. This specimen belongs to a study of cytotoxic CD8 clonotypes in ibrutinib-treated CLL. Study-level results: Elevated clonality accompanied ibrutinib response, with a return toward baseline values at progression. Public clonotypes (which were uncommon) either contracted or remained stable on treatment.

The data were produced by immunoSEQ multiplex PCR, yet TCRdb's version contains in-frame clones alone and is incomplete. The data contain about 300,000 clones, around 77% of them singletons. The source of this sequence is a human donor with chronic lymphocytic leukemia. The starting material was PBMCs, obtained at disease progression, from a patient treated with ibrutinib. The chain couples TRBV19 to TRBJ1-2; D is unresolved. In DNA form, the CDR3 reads TGTGCCAGTAGTATCGGATATGGCTACACCTTC. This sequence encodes CASSIGYGYTF.